Each of the 6 T cell receptor beta chains below was sequenced from the same sample in a study of blood T cells in healthy people across ages. A sample-barcoded 5' primer and a J-beta primer mix were used in a second PCR of about 7 to 12 cycles. TCRdb reprocessed the 5' RACE reads via MiXCR and lists one record per CDR3 protein. The table includes more than 650,000 distinct CDR3 sequences, approximately 55% detected once. The sequenced sample consisted of blood. Receptor source: a man older than 75 in good health.

The V call is TRBV7-2, the J call TRBJ1-1; D possibly corresponds to TRBD1 (6 bases). The length of the CDR3 is 14 residues. Per germline, CDR1 SGHTA and CDR2 FQGNSA. V dropped 5 bases and J dropped 4 bases, with 14 bases sitting between them. CDR3 loop: CASSAQTGLTEAFF. The CDR3 DNA reads TGTGCCAGCAGCGCCCAGACAGGTCTCACTGAAGCTTTCTTT.

This rearrangement joins TRBV20-1 to TRBJ2-1; TRBD2 aligns across 9 bases. J lost 3 bases, V lost 7 bases, and 1 base had no gene match. There are 12 residues in the CDR3. CDR1 is DFQATT, CDR2 SNEGSKA, per germline (reference sequence). Here the CDR3 reads CSGTSVYNEQFF. Written as DNA, the CDR3 is TGCAGTGGGACTAGCGTCTACAATGAGCAGTTCTTC.

This chain uses TRBV20-1 with TRBJ2-5; perhaps D is TRBD1 or TRBD2 (6 bases each). V lost 6 bases and J lost 5, with 13 bases in between. The CDR3 spans 12 residues. Germline assignment: CDR1 DFQATT and CDR2 SNEGSKA (reference sequence). CDR3 DNA sequence: TGCAGTGCCCTAGGGGGGCGGGAGACCCAGTACTTC. This sequence encodes CSALGGRETQYF.

Many counts were recorded for this clonotype. V and J are TRBV29-1 and TRBJ2-7, with 8 nucleotides matching TRBD2. After removal of 4 bases from V and 5 bases from J, the junction contained 7 bases not matched to a gene. Germline CDR1 reads SQVTM; CDR2 reads ANQGSEA. The CDR3 has 13 residues. DNA for the CDR3: TGCAGCGTTGGCCACGGGACTAGTGACGAGCAGTACTTC. It encodes CSVGHGTSDEQYF.

The chain is built from TRBV3-1 and TRBJ2-7, with 8 bases that match TRBD2. Trimming took 0 bases from V and 10 from J; bases not matched to a gene: 14. The CDR3 covers 16 residues. The V gene's germline CDR1 is LGHDT and CDR2 YNNKEL (reference sequence). CDR3 region: CASSQEGTSGVKRQYF. DNA for the CDR3: TGTGCCAGCAGCCAAGAGGGCACTAGCGGAGTCAAACGTCAGTACTTC.

V and J are TRBV20-1 and TRBJ2-1; perhaps TRBD2 as D (5 bases). The CDR3 is 12 amino acids. V gave up 1 base and J gave up 11 bases, with 12 bases separating them. From germline, CDR1 is DFQATT and CDR2 SNEGSKA (reference sequence). CDR3 DNA sequence: TGCAGTGCTAGAGCCACTAGTTTTAAGCAGTTCTTC. Amino acids: CSARATSFKQFF.